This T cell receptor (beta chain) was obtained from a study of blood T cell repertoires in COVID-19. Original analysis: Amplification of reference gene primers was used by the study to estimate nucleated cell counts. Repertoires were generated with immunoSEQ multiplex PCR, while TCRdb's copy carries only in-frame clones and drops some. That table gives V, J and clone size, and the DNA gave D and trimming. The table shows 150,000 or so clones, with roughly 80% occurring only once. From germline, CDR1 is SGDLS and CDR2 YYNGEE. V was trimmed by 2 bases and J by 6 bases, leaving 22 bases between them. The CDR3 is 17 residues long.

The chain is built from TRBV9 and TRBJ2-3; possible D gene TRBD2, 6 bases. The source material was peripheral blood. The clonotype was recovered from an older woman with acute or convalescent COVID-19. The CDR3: CASSVASPPTEGDTQYF. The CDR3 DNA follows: TGTGCCAGCAGCGTCGCCTCCCCCCCTACGGAGGGGGATACGCAGTATTTT.